Shown below are 27 T cell receptor beta chains from a single sample sequenced in a study of blood T cell repertoires in COVID-19. Produced via immunoSEQ multiplex PCR; TCRdb's table is partial and in-frame only. The sample includes about 98,000 clones, 75% to 85% of them seen just once. Material: peripheral blood. These receptors were obtained from a man aged 70 or older with acute or convalescent COVID-19.

The chain has TRBV7-3 and TRBJ1-3, with D hard to call. V lost 1 base and J 4 bases, leaving 17 bases between the germline ends. The CDR3 contains 17 residues. Looked up from germline, CDR1 is SGHTA and CDR2 is FQGTGA. In DNA, the CDR3 is TGTGCCAGCAGCTTAAACCGCGCTCAAGGCAGGGGAAACACCATATATTTT. Translated: CASSLNRAQGRGNTIYF.

J is TRBJ1-3 and V is TRBV6-5, with D uncertain. This CDR3 region has 15 residues. CDR1 MNHEY and CDR2 SVGAGI come from the germline V gene. Between the trimmed V and J ends, which lost 8 bases and 0 bases, there was a span of 14 bases. The CDR3 here is CASSESGVSGNTIYF. For the CDR3, the DNA is TGTGCCAGCTCAGAATCAGGTGTCTCTGGAAACACCATATATTTT.

This clone was recorded once. The rearrangement links TRBV5-4 to TRBJ2-5; 9 nucleotides line up with TRBD1. Germline CDR1 SGHNT, CDR2 YYREEE (reference sequence). Trimming cost V 3 bases and J 6 bases; bases outside gene matches: 9. The CDR3 is 15 amino acids. The CDR3 protein is CASSSPGQGGKTQYF. The CDR3 DNA sequence: TGTGCCAGCAGCTCCCCGGGACAGGGAGGGAAGACCCAGTACTTC.

The chain has TRBV2 and TRBJ1-1, with D uncertain. CDR3 length: 11 residues. Germline CDR1 SNHLY, CDR2 FYNNEI. Trimming shortened V by 7 bases and J by 4 bases, and 7 bases separated the two germline ends. The CDR3 loop is CASKRGTEAFF. The CDR3 bases are TGTGCCAGCAAAAGAGGCACTGAAGCTTTCTTT.

The chain has TRBV12-3 or TRBV12-4 and TRBJ1-5, with a tentative D call TRBD1 (5 bases). The CDR3 totals 13 residues. V was shortened by 5 bases and J by 5 bases, with 10 bases between the two germline ends. CDR3 sequence reads: CASSALTDQPQHF. The CDR3, as DNA: TGTGCCAGCAGTGCCCTGACAGATCAGCCCCAGCATTTT.

This clone has just a few counts. The V and J genes are TRBV28 and TRBJ2-7, with 12 bases aligning to TRBD2. V lost 11 bases and J lost 0; bases outside the gene matches: 8. Germline CDR1 is MDHEN and CDR2 is SYDVKM. This CDR3 is 15 amino acids long. The DNA of the CDR3 is TGTGCCTGCACCCTGACTAGCGGGAGCTCCTACGAGCAGTACTTC. This gives the protein CACTLTSGSSYEQYF.

V gene TRBV19 combines with J gene TRBJ2-1; TRBD1 matches at 10 bases. In germline, CDR1 is LNHDA, CDR2 SQIVND (reference sequence). This CDR3 region has 14 residues. V lost 5 bases and J lost 8; bases outside the gene matches: 6. DNA of the CDR3: TGTGCCAGTAGTCGACAGGGGGCGATTGATGAGCAGTTCTTC. It specifies CASSRQGAIDEQFF.

The chain joins TRBV7-8 to TRBJ2-1; D is perhaps TRBD2 (5 bases). The CDR3 contains 12 residues. V lost 8 bases and J lost 7, with 12 bases in between. The germline CDR1 and CDR2 sequences are SGHVS and FQNEAQ. The CDR3 protein is CASGLLKNEQFF. In nucleotides, the CDR3 is TGTGCCAGCGGACTCCTAAAGAATGAGCAGTTCTTC.

This clone was seen more than once but under ten times. The rearrangement links TRBV5-8 to TRBJ2-2; no clear D. The CDR3 is 14 amino acids. V lost 0 bases, J lost 3 bases, and 6 bases lay in between. CDR1 SGHTS and CDR2 YDEGEE come from the germline V gene. The CDR3 here is CASSLGLHTGELFF. The CDR3 nucleotides are TGTGCCAGCAGCTTGGGACTTCACACCGGGGAGCTGTTTTTT.

V usage is TRBV9 and J usage is TRBJ2-7, with D maybe TRBD2 (5 bases). Trimming shortened V by 2 bases and J by 0 bases, and 12 bases separated the two germline ends. The CDR3 runs 15 residues. Germline V gene lookup returns CDR1 SGDLS and CDR2 YYNGEE. The CDR3 protein is CASSVFSDPSYEQYF. Here the CDR3 DNA reads TGTGCCAGCAGCGTGTTTAGCGATCCCTCCTACGAGCAGTACTTC. Using reference TRBV9 and TRBJ2-7 for the parts outside the CDR3, the full variable domain is DSGVTQTPKHLITATGQRVTLRCSPRSGDLSVYWYQQSLDQGLQFLIQYYNGEERAKGNILERFSAQQFPDLHSELNLSSLELGDSALYFCASSVFSDPSYEQYFGPGTRLTVT.

The chain uses TRBV14 and TRBJ2-7; TRBD2 aligns across 7 bases. This CDR3 has 17 amino acids. Germline V gene sequence: CDR1 SGHDN, CDR2 FVKESK. V dropped 1 base and J dropped 3; count of bases not matched to a gene: 12. This CDR3 is CASSQGLAKGGLYEQYF. The CDR3 coding sequence is TGTGCCAGCAGCCAAGGACTAGCAAAGGGAGGGCTCTACGAGCAGTACTTC.

Concerning this clone: The junction departs from germline at one end; a sequencing error may be responsible. Other DNA sequences in this specimen translate into the identical CDR3. This chain uses TRBV6-5 with TRBJ2-7; TRBD1 might be the D (6 bases). Germline CDR1 MNHEY, CDR2 SVGAGI. This CDR3 is 13 amino acids long. The CDR3 nucleotides are TGTGCTAGCAGTCTACAGGGTTCCTACGAGCAGTACTTC. It codes for CASSLQGSYEQYF.

This clone was seen ten or more times. The J gene is TRBJ2-7, the V gene TRBV9; 9 bases fit TRBD1. From germline, CDR1 is SGDLS and CDR2 YYNGEE. V lost 4 bases to trimming and J lost 3 bases; unmatched junction nucleotides: 5. The CDR3 has 14 residues. CDR3 DNA: TGTGCCAGCAGCTTCGGGACAGGGAACTACGAGCAGTACTTC. This encodes CASSFGTGNYEQYF. Full variable domain (missing parts from reference TRBV9 and TRBJ2-7): DSGVTQTPKHLITATGQRVTLRCSPRSGDLSVYWYQQSLDQGLQFLIQYYNGEERAKGNILERFSAQQFPDLHSELNLSSLELGDSALYFCASSFGTGNYEQYFGPGTRLTVT.

The genes are TRBV7-3 and TRBJ1-1; D is unresolved. This CDR3 region has 13 residues. Trimming cost V 0 bases and J 5 bases, with 7 bases left between them. Looked up from germline, CDR1 is SGHTA and CDR2 is FQGTGA. This chain's CDR3 is CASSLTPGTEAFF. CDR3 nucleotides: TGTGCCAGCAGCTTAACCCCGGGTACTGAAGCTTTCTTT.

This chain uses TRBV30 with TRBJ1-5; the match to TRBD1 covers 10 bases. V was pared by 8 bases and J by 3 bases, with 7 bases of the junction left unmatched. The germline gives CDR1 GTSNPN, CDR2 SVGIG (reference sequence). CDR3 length: 14 amino acids. CDR3 sequence reads: CAGGTGANNQPQHF. In nucleotides, the CDR3 is TGTGCCGGGGGGACAGGGGCCAACAATCAGCCCCAGCATTTT.

The chain is built from TRBV28 and TRBJ1-4; no clear D. CDR1 and CDR2 from the germline V gene are MDHEN and SYDVKM. Trimming cost V 5 bases and J 3 bases, with 16 bases left between them. The CDR3 sequence is 16 residues long. The CDR3 DNA reads as TGTGCCAGCAGTGATCCTCGGGGTGGATCTAATGAAAAACTGTTTTTT. Residues: CASSDPRGGSNEKLFF.

J is TRBJ2-7 and V is TRBV12-5; 11 bases are shared with TRBD2. CDR1 and CDR2 from the germline V gene are LGHNT and FRNRAP. Trimming removed 7 bases from V and 5 bases from J; junction bases left unmatched: 10. CDR3 size: 15 residues. CDR3 coding DNA: TGTGCTAGTGCTCTTGGTGGGACTAGCGGAGACGAGCAGTACTTC. This encodes CASALGGTSGDEQYF.

The rearrangement uses TRBV11-2 and TRBJ2-5; a weak D match, TRBD2 (6 bases). This CDR3 region has 14 residues. V was clipped by 6 bases and J by 2 bases, with 13 bases between them. Germline V lookup: CDR1 SGHAT, CDR2 FQNNGV. CDR3 sequence (DNA): TGTGCCAGCAGACCCAGCGGGTCTCAAGAGACCCAGTACTTC. Its protein is CASRPSGSQETQYF.

This chain joins TRBV7-3 and TRBJ1-6; TRBD1 is a possible D gene (6 bases). Trimming removed 0 bases at V and 6 bases at J, with 12 bases between. CDR3 size: 16 residues. In germline, CDR1 is SGHTA, CDR2 FQGTGA. The CDR3 coding sequence is TGTGCCAGCAGCTTAACGCTGGACAGTTTTAATTCACCCCTCCACTTT. This translates into CASSLTLDSFNSPLHF.

J is TRBJ2-6 and V is TRBV5-6, with D unclear. Per germline, CDR1 SGHDT and CDR2 YYEEEE. V lost 2 bases to trimming and J lost 0 bases, with 6 bases between them. This CDR3 contains 15 residues. The CDR3: CASSLSFSGANVLTF. CDR3 bases: TGTGCCAGCAGCTTAAGCTTCTCTGGGGCCAACGTCCTGACTTTC. The whole variable domain, remainder taken from reference TRBV5-6 and TRBJ2-6, is DAGVTQSPTHLIKTRGQQVTLRCSPKSGHDTVSWYQQALGQGPQFIFQYYEEEERQRGNFPDRFSGHQFPNYSSELNVNALLLGDSALYLCASSLSFSGANVLTFGAGSRLTVL.

The CDR3 region has the DNA TGTGCCAGCAGCCGCGGGGCGAGGCGCAATCAGCCCCAGCATTTT. Its protein is CASSRGARRNQPQHF. The chain recombines TRBV28 with TRBJ1-5; the D gene is possibly TRBD1 (5 bases). Looked up from germline, CDR1 is MDHEN and CDR2 is SYDVKM. V was shortened by 6 bases and J by 2 bases, with 14 bases between the two germline ends. This CDR3 region has 15 residues.

This rearrangement joins TRBV7-9 to TRBJ2-2; D gene ambiguous. Germline CDR1 and CDR2: SEHNR and FQNEAQ (reference sequence). This CDR3 is 12 amino acids long. V was clipped by 2 bases and J by 9 bases, with 7 bases between them. CDR3 sequence reads: CASSLSSRELFF. The CDR3 DNA is TGTGCCAGCAGCTTAAGCTCCCGGGAGCTGTTTTTT.

The CDR3 nucleotides read TGTGCCAGCAGCTTAGGAACAGTCACTGAAAAACTGTTTTTT. It translates to CASSLGTVTEKLFF. The chain employs TRBV7-2 and TRBJ1-4, with D unresolved. V was pared by 1 base and J by 7 bases, with 10 bases between. This CDR3 is built from 14 residues. Germline V lookup: CDR1 SGHTA, CDR2 FQGNSA.

The chain employs TRBV4-1 and TRBJ2-2; D is unclear. Germline V lookup: CDR1 MGHRA, CDR2 YSYEKL. V lost 0 bases and J 7 bases, leaving 15 bases between the germline ends. This CDR3 has 16 residues. In DNA, the CDR3 is TGCGCCAGCAGCCAAGATTTCGATTACCAGTACGGGGAGCTGTTTTTT. Translation gives CASSQDFDYQYGELFF.

CDR3 loop: CASSLMATGATGDYGYTF. DNA of the CDR3: TGCGCCAGCAGCTTGATGGCGACAGGGGCCACCGGAGACTATGGCTACACCTTC. The V gene is TRBV5-1, the J gene TRBJ1-2; TRBD1 agrees at 8 bases. In germline, CDR1 is SGHRS, CDR2 YFSETQ. V lost 1 base, J lost 3 bases, and 14 bases stayed unmatched. The length of the CDR3 is 18 residues.

The chain carries TRBV27 and TRBJ2-7; TRBD2 might be the D (6 bases). Trimming pared 5 bases from V and 9 bases from J, leaving 20 bases between. The germline V gene encodes CDR1 MNHEY and CDR2 SMNVEV (reference sequence). This CDR3 region has 14 residues. The CDR3 protein is CASSSPRELRGQYF. The CDR3 coding sequence is TGTGCCAGCAGTAGCCCCCGGGAGCTACGAGGGCAGTACTTC.

The V gene is TRBV5-1, the J gene TRBJ2-5, with 8 bases lining up with TRBD2. Germline CDR1 reads SGHRS; CDR2 reads YFSETQ. V was pared by 3 bases and J by 3 bases, with 4 bases of the junction left unmatched. This CDR3 has 14 amino acids. The CDR3 is CASSSPGLEETQYF. In nucleotides, the CDR3 is TGCGCCAGCAGCTCTCCGGGACTAGAAGAGACCCAGTACTTC.